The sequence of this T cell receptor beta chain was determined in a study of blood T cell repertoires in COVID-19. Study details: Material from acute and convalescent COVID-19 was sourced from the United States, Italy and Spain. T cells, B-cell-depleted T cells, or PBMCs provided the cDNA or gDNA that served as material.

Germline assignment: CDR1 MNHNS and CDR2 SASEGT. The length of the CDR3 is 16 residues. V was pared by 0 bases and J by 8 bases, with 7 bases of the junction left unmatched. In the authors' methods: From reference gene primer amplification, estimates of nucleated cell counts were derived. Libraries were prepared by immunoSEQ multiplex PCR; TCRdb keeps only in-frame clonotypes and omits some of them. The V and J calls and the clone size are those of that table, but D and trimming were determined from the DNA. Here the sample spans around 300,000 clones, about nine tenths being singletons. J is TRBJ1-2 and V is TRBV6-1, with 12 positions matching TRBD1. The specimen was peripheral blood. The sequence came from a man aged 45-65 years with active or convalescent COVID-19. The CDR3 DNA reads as TGTGCCAGCAGTGAAGCCCGGGACAGGGGGCGTGGAGGCTACACCTTC. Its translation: CASSEARDRGRGGYTF.